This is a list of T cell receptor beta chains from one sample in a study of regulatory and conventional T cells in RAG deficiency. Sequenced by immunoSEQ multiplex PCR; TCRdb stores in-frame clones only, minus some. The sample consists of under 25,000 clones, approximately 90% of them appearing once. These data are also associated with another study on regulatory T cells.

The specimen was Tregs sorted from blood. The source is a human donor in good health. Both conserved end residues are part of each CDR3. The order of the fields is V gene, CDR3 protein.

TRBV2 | CASGMDRAGANVLTF
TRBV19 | CASKGPFEAFF
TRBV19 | CASSIRTGTIYEQYF
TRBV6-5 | CASSWKGEKLFF
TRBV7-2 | CASSSRDRGDSYEQYF
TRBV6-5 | CASSYRFGGGGYEQYF
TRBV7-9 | CASQTGGQNQPQHF
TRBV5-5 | CASSFYGGVYGYTF
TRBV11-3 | CASSPARGSSGANVLTF
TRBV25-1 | CASSDPGSNSPLHF
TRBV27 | CASKWDSLNTEAFF
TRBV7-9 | CASSLSLYEQYF
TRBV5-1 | CASRGAEGLAYGYTF
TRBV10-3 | CAISERFTGELFF
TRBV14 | CASSHPGRNAEQYF
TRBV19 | CASNARVGPSGTDTQYF
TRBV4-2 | CASSQAGAEVDTQYF
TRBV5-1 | CASSPDRLELEQFF
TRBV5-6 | CASSLVGQDYGYTF
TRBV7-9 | CASSLSDYTEAFF
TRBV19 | CASSITAGVLETQYF
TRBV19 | CASSPQGWSNQPQHF
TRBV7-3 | CASSLGRSNEQFF
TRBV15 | CATSRPRRGLAGARTDTQYF
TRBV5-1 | CASSTASFSSGANVLTF
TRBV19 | CASSIDRGQPQHF
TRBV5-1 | CASSRGAGGGAYEQYF
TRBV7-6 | CASSVEDRGGWGSGASPLHF
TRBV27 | CASTQRGGLVNEQYF
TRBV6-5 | CASRRGQGTHQPQHF
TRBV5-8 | CASSVAKSHMNTEAFF
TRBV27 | CASSASGASYEQYF